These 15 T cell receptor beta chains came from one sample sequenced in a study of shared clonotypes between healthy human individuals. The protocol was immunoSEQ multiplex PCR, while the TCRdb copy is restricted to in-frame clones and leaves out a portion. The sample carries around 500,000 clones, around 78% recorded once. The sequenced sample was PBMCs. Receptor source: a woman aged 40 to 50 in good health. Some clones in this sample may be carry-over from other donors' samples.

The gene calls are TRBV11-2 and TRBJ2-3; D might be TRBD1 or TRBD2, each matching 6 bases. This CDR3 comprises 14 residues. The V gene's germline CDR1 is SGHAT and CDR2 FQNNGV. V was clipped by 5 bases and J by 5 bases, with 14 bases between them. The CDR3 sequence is CASSLPGGEDTQYF. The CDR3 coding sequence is TGTGCCAGCAGCCTCCCCGGGGGCGAAGATACGCAGTATTTT.

The CDR3 sequence: CASGLVLARDHNEQFF. CDR3 in DNA: TGTGCTAGTGGTTTGGTCTTAGCGAGAGACCACAATGAGCAGTTCTTC. J is TRBJ2-1 and V is TRBV12-5; weak D call: TRBD2 (5 bases). Germline assignment: CDR1 LGHNT and CDR2 FRNRAP. This CDR3 has 16 amino acids. Trimming took 0 bases from V and 5 from J, leaving 14 bases between them. The whole variable domain, filled in from reference TRBV12-5 and TRBJ2-1, reads DARVTQTPRHKVTEMGQEVTMRCQPILGHNTVFWYRQTMMQGLELLAYFRNRAPLDDSGMPKDRFSAEMPDATLATLKIQPSEPRDSAVYFCASGLVLARDHNEQFFGPGTRLTVL.

The CDR3 DNA reads as TGTGCCAGCAGCTTAGATCTGGGGACAGAAGCTTTCTTT. Its protein product is CASSLDLGTEAFF. V gene TRBV11-2 combines with J gene TRBJ1-1, with D possibly TRBD1 on 6 matching bases. Per the germline V gene, CDR1 is SGHAT and CDR2 is FQNNGV. This CDR3 contains 13 residues. V lost 0 bases, J lost 8 bases, and 10 bases lay in between. Combining the CDR3 with reference TRBV11-2 and TRBJ1-1 gives the whole variable domain EAGVAQSPRYKIIEKRQSVAFWCNPISGHATLYWYQQILGQGPKLLIQFQNNGVVDDSQLPKDRFSAERLKGVDSTLKIQPAKLEDSAVYLCASSLDLGTEAFFGQGTRLTVV.

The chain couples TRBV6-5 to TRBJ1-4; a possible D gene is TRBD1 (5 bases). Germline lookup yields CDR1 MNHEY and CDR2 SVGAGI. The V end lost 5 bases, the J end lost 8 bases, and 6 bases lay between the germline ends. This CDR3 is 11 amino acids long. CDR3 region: CASSRGEKLFF. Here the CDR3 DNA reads TGTGCCAGCAGTCGGGGGGAAAAACTGTTTTTT.

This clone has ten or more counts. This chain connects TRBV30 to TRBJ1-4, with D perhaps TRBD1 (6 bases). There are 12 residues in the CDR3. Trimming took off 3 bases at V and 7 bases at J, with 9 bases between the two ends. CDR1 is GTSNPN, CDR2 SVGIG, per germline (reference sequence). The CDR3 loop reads CAWRQGTEKLFF. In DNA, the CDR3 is TGTGCCTGGAGACAGGGCACTGAAAAACTGTTTTTT. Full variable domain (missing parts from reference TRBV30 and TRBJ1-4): SQTIHQWPATLVQPVGSPLSLECTVEGTSNPNLYWYRQAAGRGLQLLFYSVGIGQISSEVPQNLSASRPQDRQFILSSKKLLLSDSGFYLCAWRQGTEKLFFGSGTQLSVL.

The CDR3 region is CASSLGTGARKLFF. DNA of the CDR3: TGTGCCAGCAGCCTTGGGACAGGGGCCAGGAAGCTGTTTTTT. The rearrangement joins TRBV7-2 to TRBJ2-2; 10 bases map to TRBD1. V gave up 5 bases and J gave up 12 bases; unmatched junction bases: 9. Germline-derived CDR1 and CDR2 are SGHTA and FQGNSA. The CDR3 runs 14 residues.

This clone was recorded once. CDR3 protein: CASSLVGGGTGELFF. The CDR3 bases are TGTGCCAGCAGCTTGGTCGGGGGTGGCACCGGGGAGCTGTTTTTT. The gene calls are TRBV5-6 and TRBJ2-2; tentative D call: TRBD2 (6 bases). The length of the CDR3 is 15 residues. The germline V gene has CDR1 SGHDT and CDR2 YYEEEE. The V gene lost 0 bases and the J gene lost 4 bases, with 10 bases spanning the gap. The full variable domain, in which reference TRBV5-6 and TRBJ2-2 provide the parts outside the CDR3, is DAGVTQSPTHLIKTRGQQVTLRCSPKSGHDTVSWYQQALGQGPQFIFQYYEEEERQRGNFPDRFSGHQFPNYSSELNVNALLLGDSALYLCASSLVGGGTGELFFGEGSRLTVL.

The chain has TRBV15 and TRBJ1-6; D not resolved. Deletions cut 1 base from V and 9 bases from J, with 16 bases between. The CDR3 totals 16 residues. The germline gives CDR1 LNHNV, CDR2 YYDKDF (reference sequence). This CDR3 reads CATSRAGSGGGSPLHF. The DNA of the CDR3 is TGTGCCACCAGCAGAGCCGGGTCCGGAGGAGGTTCACCCCTCCACTTT.

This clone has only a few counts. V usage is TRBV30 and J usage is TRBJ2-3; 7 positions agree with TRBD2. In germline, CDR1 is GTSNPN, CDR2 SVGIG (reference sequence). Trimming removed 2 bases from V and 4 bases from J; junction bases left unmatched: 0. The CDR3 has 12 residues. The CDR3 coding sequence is TGTGCCTGGAGTCGGGGGGCAGATACGCAGTATTTT. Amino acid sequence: CAWSRGADTQYF.

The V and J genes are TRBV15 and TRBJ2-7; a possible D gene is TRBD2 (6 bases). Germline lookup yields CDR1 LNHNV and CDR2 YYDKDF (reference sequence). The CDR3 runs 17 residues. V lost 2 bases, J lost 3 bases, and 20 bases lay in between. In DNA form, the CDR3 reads TGTGCCACCAGCAGAACCTACCCGGCGGGGAGATACTACGAGCAGTACTTC. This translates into CATSRTYPAGRYYEQYF.

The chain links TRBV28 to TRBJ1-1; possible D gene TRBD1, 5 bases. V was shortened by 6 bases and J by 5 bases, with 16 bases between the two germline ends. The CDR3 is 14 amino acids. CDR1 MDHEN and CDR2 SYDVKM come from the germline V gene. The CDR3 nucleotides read TGTGCCAGCAGCAAATTGGGGGGTCGGACTGAAGCTTTCTTT. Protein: CASSKLGGRTEAFF.

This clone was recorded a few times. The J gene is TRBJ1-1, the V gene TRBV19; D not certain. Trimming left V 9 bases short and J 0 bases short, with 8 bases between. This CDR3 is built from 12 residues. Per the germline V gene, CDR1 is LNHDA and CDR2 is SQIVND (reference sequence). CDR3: CASSGLNTEAFF. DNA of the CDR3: TGTGCCAGCAGTGGATTGAACACTGAAGCTTTCTTT.

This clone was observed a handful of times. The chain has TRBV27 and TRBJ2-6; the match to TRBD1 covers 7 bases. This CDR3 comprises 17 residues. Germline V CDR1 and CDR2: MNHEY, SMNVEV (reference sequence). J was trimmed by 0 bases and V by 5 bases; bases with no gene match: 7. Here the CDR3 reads CASSPRDRFSGANVLTF. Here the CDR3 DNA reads TGTGCCAGCAGTCCCCGGGACAGATTCTCTGGGGCCAACGTCCTGACTTTC.

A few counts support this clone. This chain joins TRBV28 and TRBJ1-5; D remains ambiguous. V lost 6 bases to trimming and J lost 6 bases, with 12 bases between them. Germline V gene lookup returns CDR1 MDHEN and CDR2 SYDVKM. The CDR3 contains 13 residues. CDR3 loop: CASRVNSFQPQHF. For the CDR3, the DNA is TGTGCCAGCAGGGTCAACAGTTTTCAGCCCCAGCATTTT.

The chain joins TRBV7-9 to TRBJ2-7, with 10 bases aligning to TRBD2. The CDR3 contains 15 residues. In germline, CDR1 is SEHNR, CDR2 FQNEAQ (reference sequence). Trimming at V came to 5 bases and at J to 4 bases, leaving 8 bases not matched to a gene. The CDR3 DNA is TGTGCCAGCAGCCGAGAACCACTAGCGGGATACGAGCAGTACTTC. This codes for CASSREPLAGYEQYF.